This entry is about one T cell receptor beta chain. Sequenced by immunoSEQ multiplex PCR; TCRdb stores in-frame clones only, minus some. The sample records a few hundred thousand clones, roughly 85% being singletons. The data belong to a study of blood T cell repertoires in COVID-19. The junction had 10 bases not matched to a gene; V was cut back by 6 bases and J by 5 bases. The CDR3 runs 14 residues. CDR1 MNHEY and CDR2 SVGAGI come from the germline V gene. Membership in each cohort depended on participant-reported clinical history. This sequence originates from a man in his forties who had recovered from COVID-19. The V gene is TRBV6-5, the J gene TRBJ2-7, with 7 positions matching TRBD1. Sequencing was carried out using PBMCs or T cells enriched from blood (not recorded which). The CDR3 DNA reads TGTGCCAGCAGGAAGGCAGGGGGTGGTCACGAGCAGTACTTC. This sequence encodes CASRKAGGGHEQYF.